What follows are 28 T cell receptor beta chains derived from one specimen sequenced in a study of human T cells and chemical hapten exposure (dated by TCRdb to the early 2020s). The method behind the library was RACE. The sample was run on a NextSeq 500. TCRdb took the public reads, trimmed them with fastp at Q25, ran MiXCR for clone calling and kept in-frame beta chains. A single entry per CDR3 protein holds the most common genes and DNA from its merged rows. In all, the sample holds about 77,000 distinct CDR3 sequences, and about 8.6% of those were seen once. Jointly, the top ten make up about 1.7% of the sample. This specimen's time point label, per the study, means: healthy volunteer bleed at 6 weeks. Total RNA was extracted from unfractionated whole blood that had been collected in Tempus Blood RNA tubes. The sample taken for sequencing was whole blood. The origin of the receptors is a female donor in good health. Some clones in this sample may be carry-over from other donors' samples.

The rearrangement links TRBV12-3 or TRBV12-4 to TRBJ1-1; D is uncertain. V lost 5 bases and J 2 bases, leaving 9 bases between the germline ends. The CDR3 is made up of 13 amino acids. The DNA for the CDR3 is TGTGCCAGCAGTGCGCAGGTTAACACTGAAGCTTTCTTT. Residues: CASSAQVNTEAFF.

The gene calls are TRBV18 and TRBJ2-7; no reliable D call. V lost 2 bases to trimming and J lost 6 bases, with 11 bases between them. CDR1 is KGHSH and CDR2 is LQKENI in the germline V gene. The CDR3 has 13 residues. CDR3 nucleotide sequence: TGTGCCAGCTCACCAGGCCCCCCGACCGAGCAGTACTTC. It specifies CASSPGPPTEQYF.

This clonotype was picked up a small number of times. J is TRBJ1-5 and V is TRBV6-6; the match to TRBD1 covers 8 bases. The CDR3 covers 18 residues. The ends lost 7 bases at V and 0 bases at J; junction bases unmatched: 14. Per germline, CDR1 MNHNY and CDR2 SVGAGI (reference sequence). This CDR3 is CASNLLGQGRYSNQPQHF. The CDR3 nucleotides are TGTGCCAGCAACTTACTCGGACAGGGCCGATATAGCAATCAGCCCCAGCATTTT.

This clonotype was detected only a few times. The rearrangement links TRBV5-4 to TRBJ1-3; 9 positions agree with TRBD1. CDR3 size: 17 residues. From germline, CDR1 is SGHNT and CDR2 YYREEE (reference sequence). Trimming cost V 4 bases and J 0 bases; bases outside gene matches: 8. This chain's CDR3 is CASSRTGVGLSGNTIYF. CDR3 in DNA: TGTGCCAGCAGCCGGACAGGGGTCGGGCTCTCTGGAAACACCATATATTTT.

The chain is built from TRBV9 and TRBJ1-4; 9 bases fit TRBD1. CDR3 size: 14 residues. V lost 4 bases to trimming and J lost 12 bases; unmatched junction nucleotides: 10. Per germline, CDR1 SGDLS and CDR2 YYNGEE. The CDR3 here is CASSPQGGQGQLFF. CDR3 coding DNA: TGTGCCAGCAGCCCACAGGGGGGACAGGGACAACTGTTTTTT.

The chain has TRBV29-1 and TRBJ2-1, with D perhaps TRBD1 (6 bases). This CDR3 comprises 17 residues. Trimming stripped 6 bases from V and 0 bases from J, with 21 bases between. The V gene's germline CDR1 is SQVTM and CDR2 ANQGSEA. In DNA form, the CDR3 reads TGCAGCGTGCTAAAATATCAGGGGCCGAGCTCCTACAATGAGCAGTTCTTC. Encoded protein: CSVLKYQGPSSYNEQFF.

This clonotype was detected only a few times. V usage is TRBV13 and J usage is TRBJ2-1; D may be TRBD2 (7 bases). The CDR3 consists of 17 residues. Germline assignment: CDR1 PRHDT and CDR2 FYEKMQ (reference sequence). V lost 4 bases and J lost 1, with 17 bases in between. The CDR3 region has the DNA TGTGCCAGCAGCTCCTACGGGGGGACAAATTCCTACAATGAGCAGTTCTTC. Translated, it gives CASSSYGGTNSYNEQFF. The full variable domain, in which reference TRBV13 and TRBJ2-1 provide the parts outside the CDR3, is AAGVIQSPRHLIKEKRETATLKCYPIPRHDTVYWYQQGPGQDPQFLISFYEKMQSDKGSIPDRFSAQQFSDYHSELNMSSLELGDSALYFCASSSYGGTNSYNEQFFGPGTRLTVL.

This clonotype was seen only a few times. The rearrangement links TRBV20-1 to TRBJ1-4, with 7 bases matching TRBD1. Trimming cost V 2 bases and J 3 bases; bases outside gene matches: 9. Germline CDR1 is DFQATT and CDR2 is SNEGSKA (reference sequence). The CDR3 spans 16 residues. The DNA for the CDR3 is TGCAGTGCTAGACCACAGGGGAACTCGGCTAATGAAAAACTGTTTTTT. Translation gives CSARPQGNSANEKLFF.

The CDR3 loop is CASTPHRGPQYF. In nucleotides, the CDR3 is TGTGCCAGCACCCCGCACCGGGGTCCGCAGTATTTT. V gene TRBV6-1 combines with J gene TRBJ2-3, with a possible D match to TRBD2 (5 bases). Trimming took 7 bases from V and 10 from J, leaving 15 bases between them. Germline V gives CDR1 MNHNS, CDR2 SASEGT. The CDR3 sequence is 12 residues long.

This clonotype came up a few times. The chain recombines TRBV13 with TRBJ2-7; 7 positions match TRBD1. The germline V gene encodes CDR1 PRHDT and CDR2 FYEKMQ (reference sequence). CDR3 size: 14 residues. Germline trimming cut 3 bases from V and 2 bases from J; bases unmatched to any gene: 4. The CDR3 sequence: CASSLGQQTYEQYF. DNA for the CDR3: TGTGCCAGCAGCTTGGGACAGCAAACCTACGAGCAGTACTTC.

This clonotype was observed at least ten times. V is TRBV24-1 and J is TRBJ1-1; TRBD1 matches at 7 bases. The CDR3 contains 13 residues. Germline V CDR1 and CDR2: KGHDR, SFDVKD. After removal of 12 bases from V and 0 bases from J, the junction contained 6 bases not matched to a gene. This chain's CDR3 is CAPEGGMNTEAFF. The CDR3 region has the DNA TGTGCCCCAGAAGGGGGCATGAACACTGAAGCTTTCTTT.

The gene calls are TRBV7-9 and TRBJ2-3, with D possibly being TRBD2 (6 bases). CDR3 size: 15 residues. Germline CDR1 reads SEHNR; CDR2 reads FQNEAQ (reference sequence). The ends were cut back, 4 bases at V and 0 bases at J, with 11 bases in the middle. CDR3 sequence reads: CASSYTGVSTDTQYF. CDR3 nucleotide sequence: TGTGCCAGCAGCTATACGGGGGTTAGCACAGATACGCAGTATTTT.

This clonotype was seen ten or more times. The chain employs TRBV4-1 and TRBJ2-3; a weak D match, TRBD2 (6 bases). Germline assignment: CDR1 MGHRA and CDR2 YSYEKL. The CDR3 is made up of 16 amino acids. V lost 1 base and J 1 base, leaving 12 bases between the germline ends. CDR3 sequence reads: CASSQGAGWGTDTQYF. In nucleotides, the CDR3 is TGCGCCAGCAGCCAAGGGGCGGGATGGGGCACAGATACGCAGTATTTT.

The V call is TRBV28, the J call TRBJ1-4; D call uncertain. The V end lost 4 bases, the J end lost 1 base, and 13 bases lay between the germline ends. CDR1 and CDR2 from the germline V gene are MDHEN and SYDVKM. This CDR3 is 16 amino acids long. For the CDR3, the DNA is TGTGCCAGCAGTTCGCTGGAGACCTTAACTAATGAAAAACTGTTTTTT. It specifies CASSSLETLTNEKLFF.

The sample holds a few counts of this clonotype. The chain combines TRBV6-2 or TRBV6-3 with TRBJ2-3; TRBD2 agrees at 10 bases. The germline gives CDR1 MNHEY, CDR2 SVGEGT. CDR3 size: 14 residues. V dropped 0 bases and J dropped 6; count of bases not matched to a gene: 0. CDR3: CASSYSTSGDTQYF. DNA for the CDR3: TGTGCCAGCAGTTACTCGACTAGCGGGGATACGCAGTATTTT.

In this sample, this clonotype turned up a few times. This chain joins TRBV20-1 and TRBJ2-1; no clear D. The CDR3 loop spans 11 amino acids. V lost 6 bases and J lost 2, with 5 bases in between. Germline V gives CDR1 DFQATT, CDR2 SNEGSKA (reference sequence). In DNA, the CDR3 is TGCAGTGCCTTAGCCTACAATGAGCAGTTCTTC. Translation: CSALAYNEQFF.

This clonotype was detected only a few times. The rearrangement links TRBV5-6 to TRBJ2-7, with D possibly matching TRBD1 (5 bases). In germline, CDR1 is SGHDT, CDR2 YYEEEE. The CDR3 is made up of 14 amino acids. The germline V and J ends were trimmed by 4 bases and 5 bases, with 16 bases remaining between them. CDR3 DNA: TGTGCCAGCAGCCCGACCAAAGGGGTCCACGAGCAGTACTTC. Protein product: CASSPTKGVHEQYF.

This clonotype occurred a few times. CDR3 sequence: CSARDRIEGTDTQYF. The CDR3 bases are TGCAGTGCTAGAGATCGGATCGAGGGCACAGATACGCAGTATTTT. J is TRBJ2-3 and V is TRBV20-1; no reliable D call. In germline, CDR1 is DFQATT, CDR2 SNEGSKA (reference sequence). CDR3 length: 15 residues. V lost 0 bases and J lost 1, with 11 bases in between.

This sequence joins TRBV19 and TRBJ1-6; D not certain. V was shortened by 6 bases and J by 7 bases, with 7 bases between the two germline ends. Germline CDR1 is LNHDA and CDR2 is SQIVND (reference sequence). CDR3 length: 12 amino acids. CDR3 sequence reads: CASRAVNSPLHF. The CDR3 bases are TGTGCCAGTAGGGCAGTAAATTCACCCCTCCACTTT.

This clonotype was observed at least ten times. This chain connects TRBV12-3 or TRBV12-4 to TRBJ1-1, with D hard to call. V lost 3 bases, J lost 1 base, and 9 bases lay in between. The CDR3 is made up of 14 amino acids. For the CDR3, the DNA is TGTGCCAGCAGTTTGGCGCCCAGGAACACTGAAGCTTTCTTT. Translated: CASSLAPRNTEAFF.

In regard to this clonotype: A much larger clone lies one base from this, so it may be a read error. The V and J genes are TRBV7-2 and TRBJ2-1; tentatively, D is TRBD2 (5 bases). Germline CDR1 is SGHTA and CDR2 is FQGNSA. V dropped 4 bases and J dropped 2 bases, with 15 bases sitting between them. The CDR3 is 16 amino acids. The CDR3 DNA reads TGTGCCAGCAGCTCGATCGGGAACACAACCTACAATGAGCAGTTCTTC. It encodes CASSSIGNTTYNEQFF.

This clonotype was observed a handful of times. The rearrangement links TRBV5-5 to TRBJ1-5; D is ambiguous. Trimming stripped 4 bases from V and 0 bases from J, with 11 bases between. The CDR3 consists of 15 residues. Germline V CDR1 and CDR2: SGHKS, YYEKEE (reference sequence). CDR3 protein: CASSIGLNSNQPQHF. The CDR3 bases are TGTGCCAGCAGCATAGGACTGAATAGCAATCAGCCCCAGCATTTT.

This clonotype was detected only once. A much larger clone differs by one base, so this may be a read error. This chain uses TRBV7-2 with TRBJ2-7; 8 bases are a match to TRBD1. The germline CDR1 and CDR2 sequences are SGHTA and FQGNSA. This CDR3 comprises 13 residues. In DNA form, the CDR3 reads TGTGCCATCAGCCCGGGACAGGTTTACGAGCAGTACTTC. This sequence encodes CAISPGQVYEQYF.

On this clonotype: At one end the junction does not follow the germline gene, possibly because of a read error. CDR3 amino acids: CASRPGTGFYEQYF. The CDR3 DNA reads as TGTGCCAGCAGGCCCGGGACAGGGTTCTACGAGCAATACTTC. V and J are TRBV7-9 and TRBJ2-7; 9 positions match TRBD1. Germline lookup yields CDR1 SEHNR and CDR2 FQNEAQ (reference sequence). CDR3 length: 14 residues. The whole variable domain, remainder taken from reference TRBV7-9 and TRBJ2-7, is DTGVSQNPRHKITKRGQNVTFRCDPISEHNRLYWYRQTLGQGPEFLTYFQNEAQLEKSRLLSDRFSAERPKGSFSTLEIQRTEQGDSAMYLCASRPGTGFYEQYFGPGTRLTVT.

This clonotype turned up a few times. The V and J genes are TRBV28 and TRBJ2-7; D unresolved. Trimming took off 3 bases at V and 0 bases at J, with 15 bases between the two ends. CDR1 is MDHEN and CDR2 is SYDVKM in the germline V gene. The CDR3 is 16 residues long. For the CDR3, the DNA is TGTGCCAGCAGTTTTAGTTCCAGAACTCACTCCTACGAGCAGTACTTC. Protein sequence: CASSFSSRTHSYEQYF.

This chain connects TRBV10-3 to TRBJ2-7, with TRBD1 matching 7 bases. CDR3 size: 13 residues. V shed 6 bases, J shed 6 bases, and the junction held 8 bases outside the gene matches. Germline CDR1 reads ENHRY; CDR2 reads SYGVKD. CDR3 sequence reads: CAISGQVQAEQYF. The CDR3 DNA sequence: TGTGCCATCAGCGGACAGGTCCAAGCCGAGCAGTACTTC.

This clonotype was seen many times. This chain connects TRBV7-2 to TRBJ2-6; no reliable D call. The V gene's germline CDR1 is SGHTA and CDR2 FQGNSA. The CDR3 contains 14 residues. V lost 5 bases and J 0 bases, leaving 5 bases between the germline ends. The CDR3 nucleotides are TGTGCCAGCAGCCCAGGCTCTGGGGCCAACGTCCTGACTTTC. Its protein product is CASSPGSGANVLTF.

The chain carries TRBV11-1 and TRBJ2-3; no reliable D call. CDR3 size: 12 residues. Trimming cost V 5 bases and J 4 bases, with 7 bases left between them. The germline V gene encodes CDR1 SGHAT and CDR2 FQDESV (reference sequence). The CDR3 loop reads CASSQASDTQYF. For the CDR3, the DNA is TGTGCCAGCAGCCAGGCGTCAGATACGCAGTATTTT.